The 20 T cell receptor beta chains presented below share a single source sample, sequenced in a study of blood T cells in healthy people across ages (dated by TCRdb to between 2015 and 2016). Library preparation was by 5' RACE. Sequencer: Illumina HiSeq 2500. A second PCR of about 7 to 12 cycles was run with a J-beta primer mix and a sample-barcoded 5' primer. Clones were called with MiXCR by TCRdb after fastp trimmed the public reads at Q25, and only in-frame beta chains were retained. Duplicate CDR3 protein sequences are folded into a single record with the most common DNA and genes. Recorded for this sample are over 1,300,000 distinct CDR3 sequences; approximately 59% of them occurred a single time. Clones ranked in the top ten supply about 6.3% of the sample. Sample: blood. These receptors all come from a man aged 18 to 29 in good health.

The chain has TRBV7-2 and TRBJ1-2; a weak D match, TRBD1 (6 bases). The CDR3 length is 14 residues. Between the trimmed V and J ends, which lost 5 bases and 7 bases, there was a span of 17 bases. Germline V CDR1 and CDR2: SGHTA, FQGNSA. The CDR3 DNA reads as TGTGCCAGCAGCCCTCCCGGGACACTGGTTGGCTACACCTTC. Amino acids: CASSPPGTLVGYTF.

V gene TRBV5-1 combines with J gene TRBJ1-2; D uncertain. The CDR3 sequence is 13 residues long. Deletions cut 0 bases from V and 6 bases from J, with 9 bases between. The germline CDR1 and CDR2 sequences are SGHRS and YFSETQ. CDR3 loop: CASSLEYGNGYTF. CDR3 nucleotides: TGCGCCAGCAGCTTGGAATACGGGAATGGCTACACCTTC.

This clonotype occurred a few times. The rearrangement links TRBV28 to TRBJ2-7; 13 nucleotides align to TRBD2. V dropped 7 bases and J dropped 3; count of bases not matched to a gene: 3. This CDR3 is 14 amino acids long. Germline V gene data show CDR1 as MDHEN and CDR2 as SYDVKM. The CDR3: CASKGLAGNYEQYF. The CDR3 bases are TGTGCCAGCAAGGGACTAGCGGGGAACTACGAGCAGTACTTC.

This clonotype was recorded a few times. The chain has TRBV28 and TRBJ2-3; D unresolved. The ends were cut back, 5 bases at V and 7 bases at J, with 4 bases in the middle. The germline V gene has CDR1 MDHEN and CDR2 SYDVKM. This CDR3 is 10 amino acids long. The CDR3 DNA follows: TGTGCCAGCAGTGCTAATACGCAGTATTTT. Its protein product is CASSANTQYF.

This clonotype was detected only a few times. The J gene is TRBJ2-7, the V gene TRBV10-3; the D call may be TRBD1 or TRBD2 (6 bases each). CDR1 and CDR2 (germline): ENHRY, SYGVKD. This CDR3 spans 14 amino acids. V shed 0 bases and J shed 3 bases, with 9 bases lying between them. The CDR3 DNA is TGTGCCATCAGTGAGTCCGGGGGCGGCTACGAGCAGTACTTC. Translated, it gives CAISESGGGYEQYF.

This clonotype was detected many times. A much larger clone differs by one base, so this may be a read error. The J gene is TRBJ1-2, the V gene TRBV6-6; 8 bases map to TRBD1. The germline V gene encodes CDR1 MNHNY and CDR2 SVGAGI (reference sequence). The CDR3 runs 12 residues. With 10 bases clipped from V and 6 bases from J, the junction kept 7 bases outside the gene matches. The CDR3 DNA reads as TGTGCCACCGGCGGACAGGGTAATGGCTACACCTTC. The encoded protein is CATGGQGNGYTF.

J is TRBJ2-5 and V is TRBV14, with a possible D match to TRBD2 (5 bases). The CDR3 is made up of 14 amino acids. Germline V CDR1 and CDR2: SGHDN, FVKESK. The V gene lost 0 bases and the J gene lost 11 bases, with 16 bases spanning the gap. This chain's CDR3 is CASSQEEDYQEQYF. The CDR3 DNA is TGTGCCAGCAGCCAAGAAGAAGACTACCAGGAGCAGTACTTC. The full variable domain, in which reference TRBV14 and TRBJ2-5 provide the parts outside the CDR3, is EAGVTQFPSHSVIEKGQTVTLRCDPISGHDNLYWYRRVMGKEIKFLLHFVKESKQDESGMPNNRFLAERTGGTYSTLKVQPAELEDSGVYFCASSQEEDYQEQYFGPGTRLLVL.

This clonotype turned up a few times. The chain uses TRBV7-2 and TRBJ2-3; no firm D call. V was cut by 3 bases and J by 2 bases, with 6 bases left in between. Looked up from germline, CDR1 is SGHTA and CDR2 is FQGNSA. This CDR3 comprises 13 residues. CDR3 loop: CASSLQVTDTQYF. The CDR3 DNA follows: TGTGCCAGCAGCTTGCAGGTCACAGATACGCAGTATTTT.

This clonotype was picked up one time. V gene TRBV6-2 or TRBV6-3 combines with J gene TRBJ2-1, with TRBD2 as a possible D gene (6 bases). The CDR3 covers 13 residues. Germline CDR1 reads MNHEY; CDR2 reads SVGEGT. V gave up 5 bases and J gave up 15 bases, with 20 bases separating them. The CDR3, as DNA: TGTGCCAGCAGTGCGGGGTCAAGGACAAACACGTTCTTC. Translating it yields CASSAGSRTNTFF.

This rearrangement joins TRBV2 to TRBJ1-1, with TRBD1 matching over 8 bases. Germline V CDR1 and CDR2: SNHLY, FYNNEI. V dropped 6 bases and J dropped 4; count of bases not matched to a gene: 13. This CDR3 has 16 residues. The CDR3 DNA reads TGTGCCAGCAGCCTCGACCCTCTACAGGGGGGCACTGAAGCTTTCTTT. Protein product: CASSLDPLQGGTEAFF.

V is TRBV6-2 or TRBV6-3 and J is TRBJ1-3, with D unresolved. CDR1 is MNHEY, CDR2 SVGEGT, per germline. V was trimmed by 0 bases and J by 4 bases, leaving 4 bases between them. The CDR3 loop spans 13 amino acids. The CDR3 nucleotides read TGTGCCAGCAGTTACTCTCCCGGAAACACCATATATTTT. This translates into CASSYSPGNTIYF.

The gene calls are TRBV6-5 and TRBJ1-2, with 11 bases that match TRBD1. The CDR3 spans 14 residues. CDR1 is MNHEY and CDR2 is SVGAGI in the germline V gene. J was trimmed by 6 bases and V by 5 bases; bases with no gene match: 5. CDR3 nucleotide sequence: TGTGCCAGCAGTCGGACAGGGGGCAGGGATGGCTACACCTTC. Protein product: CASSRTGGRDGYTF.

The rearrangement links TRBV4-2 to TRBJ2-3; 10 bases are shared with TRBD2. V dropped 7 bases and J dropped 3; count of bases not matched to a gene: 7. The germline V gene encodes CDR1 LGHNA and CDR2 YNFKEQ. The CDR3 length is 15 residues. In DNA form, the CDR3 reads TGTGCCAGCAAGTACAGCGGGGGGGCGACAGATACGCAGTATTTT. Its protein product is CASKYSGGATDTQYF.

The rearrangement uses TRBV20-1 and TRBJ2-7, with 12 bases fitting TRBD2. There are 14 residues in the CDR3. Losses at the gene ends were 4 bases for V and 0 bases for J; bases not matched to a gene: 1. Germline V gene sequence: CDR1 DFQATT, CDR2 SNEGSKA (reference sequence). For the CDR3, the DNA is TGCAGTGCTACGGGACTAGCGGGCTCCTACGAGCAGTACTTC. Its protein is CSATGLAGSYEQYF.

The chain carries TRBV29-1 and TRBJ2-1; 15 nucleotides line up with TRBD2. Germline trimming cut 5 bases from V and 10 bases from J; bases unmatched to any gene: 3. CDR1 and CDR2 from the germline V gene are SQVTM and ANQGSEA. The CDR3 is made up of 13 amino acids. CDR3 sequence reads: CSVRTSGGAEQFF. CDR3 in DNA: TGCAGCGTTCGGACTAGCGGGGGGGCCGAGCAGTTCTTC.

Comments on this clonotype: The junction does not match germline at one end; this may be a read error. The chain carries TRBV4-1 and TRBJ2-1; tentatively, D is TRBD1 or TRBD2 (6 bases each). The CDR3 has 17 residues. The germline V gene encodes CDR1 MGHRA and CDR2 YSYEKL. In DNA form, the CDR3 reads TGCGCCAGCGGCCAAGGACCGGGACATCGGAGGGACAATGAGCAGTTCTTC. As protein: CASGQGPGHRRDNEQFF.

The V and J genes are TRBV29-1 and TRBJ2-1; TRBD2 agrees at 8 bases. Germline CDR1 and CDR2: SQVTM and ANQGSEA. The CDR3 has 13 amino acids. V gave up 4 bases and J gave up 7 bases; unmatched junction bases: 6. The CDR3 region is CSVGVRLANEQFF. The CDR3 DNA follows: TGCAGCGTTGGAGTCAGACTAGCGAATGAGCAGTTCTTC.

The table lists this clonotype with a few counts. The CDR3 loop is CSASGDPRSPDTQYF. The DNA for the CDR3 is TGCAGTGCATCTGGGGACCCCAGGTCCCCGGATACGCAGTATTTT. The chain recombines TRBV29-1 with TRBJ2-3; either TRBD1 or TRBD2 may supply D (5 bases each). Germline CDR1 SQVTM, CDR2 ANQGSEA. This CDR3 is 15 amino acids long.

The chain links TRBV5-6 to TRBJ2-3; D may be TRBD2 (5 bases). CDR3 length equals 16 residues. V dropped 1 base and J dropped 6 bases, with 18 bases sitting between them. Germline assignment: CDR1 SGHDT and CDR2 YYEEEE. CDR3 sequence reads: CASSLLSADRGDTQYF. The CDR3, as DNA: TGTGCCAGCAGCTTGTTGTCCGCTGACCGAGGGGATACGCAGTATTTT. The complete variable domain, with remaining parts taken from reference TRBV5-6 and TRBJ2-3, reads DAGVTQSPTHLIKTRGQQVTLRCSPKSGHDTVSWYQQALGQGPQFIFQYYEEEERQRGNFPDRFSGHQFPNYSSELNVNALLLGDSALYLCASSLLSADRGDTQYFGPGTRLTVL.

This chain uses TRBV29-1 with TRBJ2-6; no clear D. The CDR3 extends over 14 amino acids. The V gene's germline CDR1 is SQVTM and CDR2 ANQGSEA. Deletions cut 6 bases from V and 4 bases from J, with 13 bases between. CDR3 bases: TGCAGCGTCGGGCCCCTAGAAGGGGCCAACGTCCTGACTTTC. It yields the protein CSVGPLEGANVLTF.